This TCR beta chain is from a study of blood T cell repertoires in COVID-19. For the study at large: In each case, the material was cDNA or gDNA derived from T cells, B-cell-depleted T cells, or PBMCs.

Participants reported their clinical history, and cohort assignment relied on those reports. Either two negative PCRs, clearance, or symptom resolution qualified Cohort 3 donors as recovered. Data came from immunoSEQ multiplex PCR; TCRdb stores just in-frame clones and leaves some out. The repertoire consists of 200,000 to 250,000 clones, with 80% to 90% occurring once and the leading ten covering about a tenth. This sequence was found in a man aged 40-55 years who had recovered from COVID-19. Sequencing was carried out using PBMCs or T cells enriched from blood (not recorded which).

The DNA of the CDR3 is TGTGCCAGCAGTTACGGAAACAGGGGAGATTCACCCCTCCACTTT. Its translation: CASSYGNRGDSPLHF. The rearrangement uses TRBV6-5 and TRBJ1-6; 7 nucleotides agree with TRBD1. Germline V CDR1 and CDR2: MNHEY, SVGAGI. V shed 2 bases, J shed 8 bases, and the junction held 6 bases outside the gene matches. CDR3 size: 15 residues.